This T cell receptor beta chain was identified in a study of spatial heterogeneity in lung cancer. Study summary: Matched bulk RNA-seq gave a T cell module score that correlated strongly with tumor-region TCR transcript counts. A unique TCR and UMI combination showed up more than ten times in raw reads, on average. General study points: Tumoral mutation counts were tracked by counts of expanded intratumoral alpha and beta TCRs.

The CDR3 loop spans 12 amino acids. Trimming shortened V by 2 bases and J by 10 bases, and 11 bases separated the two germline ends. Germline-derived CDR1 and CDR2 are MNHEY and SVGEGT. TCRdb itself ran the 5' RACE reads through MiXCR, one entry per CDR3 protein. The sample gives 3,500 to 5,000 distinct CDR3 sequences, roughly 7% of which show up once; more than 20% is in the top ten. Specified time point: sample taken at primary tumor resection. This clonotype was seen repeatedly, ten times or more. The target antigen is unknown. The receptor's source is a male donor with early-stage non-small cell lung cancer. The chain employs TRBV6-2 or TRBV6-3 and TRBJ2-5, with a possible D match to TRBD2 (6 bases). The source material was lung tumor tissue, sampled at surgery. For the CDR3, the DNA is TGTGCCAGCAGTTACGACCGGGGGAGCCAGTACTTC. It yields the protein CASSYDRGSQYF.